These 22 T cell receptor beta chains were sequenced from one sample in a study of CD8+ T cells in alopecia areata. The authors extracted RNA and reverse transcribed it into cDNA as the sequencing template. Using immunoSEQ multiplex PCR, the repertoire was profiled, and TCRdb retains in-frame clones only, with some absent. The profile shows roughly 32,000 clones, 62% of them singletons. The sample comprised NKG2D-high CD8+ T cells sorted from blood. The receptors were gathered from a human donor with alopecia areata.

This rearrangement joins TRBV5-6 to TRBJ2-4; the D is unclear. V gave up 6 bases and J gave up 0 bases, with 13 bases separating them. Germline lookup yields CDR1 SGHDT and CDR2 YYEEEE. The CDR3 runs to 15 residues. In nucleotides, the CDR3 is TGTGCCAGCACCCTAGACCGCGAAGCCAAAAACATTCAGTACTTC. Its translation: CASTLDREAKNIQYF.

The chain is built from TRBV28 and TRBJ2-5; 9 bases match TRBD1. The CDR3 has 16 amino acids. CDR1 and CDR2 from the germline V gene are MDHEN and SYDVKM. The trim removed 1 base at V and 5 bases at J, leaving 8 bases unmatched. The CDR3 sequence is CASSLSQGAHQETQYF. CDR3 coding DNA: TGTGCCAGCAGTTTATCACAGGGGGCGCATCAGGAGACCCAGTACTTC.

The chain links TRBV27 to TRBJ1-5, with no clear D. V was clipped by 6 bases and J by 1 base, with 10 bases between them. From germline, CDR1 is MNHEY and CDR2 SMNVEV (reference sequence). The CDR3 has 14 amino acids. CDR3 nucleotides: TGTGCCAGCAGAGGTTTTAACAGCAATCAGCCCCAGCATTTT. The encoded protein is CASRGFNSNQPQHF.

This clone has just a few counts. V and J are TRBV4-3 and TRBJ2-6; tentative D call: TRBD2 (5 bases). CDR1 and CDR2 from the germline V gene are LGHNA and YSLEER. Trimming shortened V by 1 base and J by 3 bases, and 13 bases separated the two germline ends. The CDR3 totals 17 residues. The CDR3 DNA follows: TGCGCCAGCAGCCAAGGAATATCGGGGAGTGGGGCCAACGTCCTGACTTTC. Its protein product is CASSQGISGSGANVLTF.

The chain links TRBV4-1 to TRBJ1-1, with D perhaps TRBD1 (5 bases). Trimming cost V 2 bases and J 8 bases, with 12 bases left between them. The germline V gene has CDR1 MGHRA and CDR2 YSYEKL. The CDR3 runs to 13 residues. CDR3 residues: CASSQFFGGEAFF. The DNA of the CDR3 is TGCGCCAGCAGCCAATTCTTCGGGGGGGAAGCTTTCTTT.

Worth noting for this clone: Other DNA sequences in the same sample also yield this CDR3. The V call is TRBV27, the J call TRBJ2-7; unclear D gene. The germline gives CDR1 MNHEY, CDR2 SMNVEV (reference sequence). CDR3 length: 11 residues. The V end was cut by 4 bases, the J end by 0 bases, with 1 base between. The CDR3 sequence: CASSSSYEQYF. The CDR3 DNA is TGTGCCAGCAGTTCCTCCTACGAGCAGTACTTC.

The chain employs TRBV7-9 and TRBJ2-7, with 9 bases identical to TRBD2. J was trimmed by 0 bases and V by 1 base; bases with no gene match: 4. The CDR3 spans 16 residues. Germline loops: CDR1 SEHNR, CDR2 FQNEAQ (reference sequence). The CDR3 DNA sequence: TGTGCCAGCAGCTTAGTTAGCGGGAGTCCCTCCTACGAGCAGTACTTC. Its protein is CASSLVSGSPSYEQYF.

The chain links TRBV5-4 to TRBJ2-5; TRBD2 matches at 13 bases. V shed 0 bases, J shed 4 bases, and the junction held 3 bases outside the gene matches. This CDR3 comprises 16 residues. Germline V CDR1 and CDR2: SGHNT, YYREEE (reference sequence). CDR3 sequence (DNA): TGTGCCAGCAGCTTGGATGGACTAGCGGGGGTAGAGACCCAGTACTTC. It is translated as CASSLDGLAGVETQYF.

This clone was counted only a few times. The chain couples TRBV7-9 to TRBJ1-2, with 7 bases matching TRBD1. Trimming cost V 5 bases and J 5 bases; bases outside gene matches: 8. The germline CDR1 and CDR2 sequences are SEHNR and FQNEAQ (reference sequence). The CDR3 totals 14 residues. For the CDR3, the DNA is TGTGCCAGCAGCCCAGCCGGGACAGAATATGGCTACACCTTC. It is translated as CASSPAGTEYGYTF.

The chain combines TRBV7-2 with TRBJ1-2; 9 nucleotides agree with TRBD1. From germline, CDR1 is SGHTA and CDR2 FQGNSA. The CDR3 spans 14 residues. The junction had 3 bases not matched to a gene; V was cut back by 5 bases and J by 2 bases. The CDR3 loop is CASSPTGGNYGYTF. CDR3 sequence (DNA): TGTGCCAGCAGCCCGACAGGGGGGAACTATGGCTACACCTTC.

The V gene is TRBV5-6, the J gene TRBJ2-1; D ambiguous. Deletions cut 2 bases from V and 7 bases from J, with 4 bases between. The CDR3 has 11 residues. CDR1 and CDR2 from the germline V gene are SGHDT and YYEEEE. The CDR3 region is CASSFLNEQFF. DNA for the CDR3: TGTGCCAGCAGCTTTTTGAATGAGCAGTTCTTC.

The rearrangement uses TRBV11-1 and TRBJ2-1; D possibly uses TRBD1 or TRBD2 (5 bases each). Deletions cut 5 bases from V and 12 bases from J, with 17 bases between. Germline V gene data show CDR1 as SGHAT and CDR2 as FQDESV (reference sequence). This CDR3 contains 13 residues. The CDR3 is CASSQPRDRGQFF. The DNA for the CDR3 is TGTGCCAGCAGCCAACCGAGGGACCGTGGGCAGTTCTTC.

As for this clone: Different DNA sequences within this sample yield the same CDR3. The chain employs TRBV15 and TRBJ2-1; 13 bases map to TRBD2. V shed 5 bases, J shed 3 bases, and the junction held 1 base outside the gene matches. Germline V gives CDR1 LNHNV, CDR2 YYDKDF (reference sequence). The CDR3 is 15 amino acids. The DNA for the CDR3 is TGTGCCACCAGCCGGACTAGCGGGAGCTACAATGAGCAGTTCTTC. Its translation: CATSRTSGSYNEQFF.

V gene TRBV27 combines with J gene TRBJ2-5; 10 bases are shared with TRBD1. The CDR3 extends over 14 amino acids. From germline, CDR1 is MNHEY and CDR2 SMNVEV (reference sequence). J was trimmed by 5 bases and V by 4 bases; bases with no gene match: 4. The CDR3 sequence is CASSSRQGAETQYF. CDR3 sequence (DNA): TGTGCCAGCAGTTCGAGACAGGGGGCCGAGACCCAGTACTTC.

The V gene is TRBV4-3, the J gene TRBJ2-5; 7 nucleotides line up with TRBD2. This CDR3 region has 15 residues. V trimming: 1 base; J trimming: 1 base; junction bases outside the gene matches: 3. Germline assignment: CDR1 LGHNA and CDR2 YSLEER. The CDR3 bases are TGCGCCAGCAGCCAAGGACTAGCCGGCCAAGAGACCCAGTACTTC. This gives the protein CASSQGLAGQETQYF.

This sequence joins TRBV5-6 and TRBJ2-1, with D possibly TRBD2 on 5 matching bases. Trimming shortened V by 1 base and J by 1 base, and 9 bases separated the two germline ends. Germline V gene sequence: CDR1 SGHDT, CDR2 YYEEEE. The CDR3 contains 15 residues. The CDR3 DNA sequence: TGTGCCAGCAGCTTGCGACTATTTTCCTACAATGAGCAGTTCTTC. It specifies CASSLRLFSYNEQFF.

This clone was counted a few times. The V call is TRBV27, the J call TRBJ2-7, with TRBD2 matching over 9 bases. V was clipped by 2 bases and J by 4 bases; unmatched bases: 6. Germline CDR1 MNHEY, CDR2 SMNVEV (reference sequence). The length of the CDR3 is 15 residues. CDR3 region: CASSLASGMGYEQYF. CDR3 DNA: TGTGCCAGCAGTTTAGCTAGCGGGATGGGTTACGAGCAGTACTTC.

The V and J genes are TRBV4-1 and TRBJ1-2, with 7 bases fitting TRBD1. The length of the CDR3 is 15 residues. Germline V lookup: CDR1 MGHRA, CDR2 YSYEKL. Trimming cost V 0 bases and J 8 bases; bases outside gene matches: 9. The CDR3 DNA follows: TGCGCCAGCAGCCAAGAACCGCGTCCAGGGGGAGGCTACACCTTC. Encoded protein: CASSQEPRPGGGYTF.

The J gene is TRBJ1-2, the V gene TRBV29-1; D is perhaps TRBD1 (5 bases). The CDR3 has 11 residues. Germline lookup yields CDR1 SQVTM and CDR2 ANQGSEA. V was cut by 3 bases and J by 10 bases, with 12 bases left in between. The CDR3 DNA reads TGCAGCGTTGATGACGTAGGGGACTACACCTTC. It yields the protein CSVDDVGDYTF.

The J gene is TRBJ2-7, the V gene TRBV5-6, with D possibly TRBD1 on 7 matching bases. The germline gives CDR1 SGHDT, CDR2 YYEEEE. Trimming took 4 bases from V and 4 from J, leaving 15 bases between them. The CDR3 extends over 14 amino acids. The CDR3 DNA is TGTGCCAGCAGCACCGCGGGACAGCCATACGAGCAGTACTTC. Protein sequence: CASSTAGQPYEQYF.

This chain uses TRBV30 with TRBJ2-1; unclear D gene. The CDR3 runs 13 residues. Between the trimmed V and J ends, which lost 4 bases and 3 bases, there was a span of 10 bases. Germline V lookup: CDR1 GTSNPN, CDR2 SVGIG (reference sequence). CDR3 nucleotide sequence: TGTGCCTGGATCGAGAACAGCTACAATGAGCAGTTCTTC. Its protein is CAWIENSYNEQFF.

The rearrangement links TRBV2 to TRBJ2-3; D is undetermined. The CDR3 is 15 residues long. Deletions cut 5 bases from V and 2 bases from J, with 14 bases between. Per germline, CDR1 SNHLY and CDR2 FYNNEI. In DNA, the CDR3 is TGTGCCAGCAGTAAGAGAATAGAACCCACAGATACGCAGTATTTT. It yields the protein CASSKRIEPTDTQYF.